This T cell receptor (beta chain) originates from a study of cytomegalovirus exposure and HLA in healthy donors. Points from the study as a whole: In a later analysis, 15,000 to 20,000 TCR beta sequences were associated with HLA alleles at 0.05 false discovery rate. According to the study, approximately 150 TCR beta chains were cytomegalovirus-associated. Published work reported that the classifier diagnosed cytomegalovirus status with high specificity and sensitivity.

This CDR3 contains 16 residues. J lost 0 bases, V lost 0 bases, and 2 bases had no gene match. The germline V gene encodes CDR1 SGDLS and CDR2 YYNGEE. Regarding this clone: What it recognizes is unknown.

The PCR had 60 Vbeta and 13 Jbeta primers. Data came from immunoSEQ multiplex PCR; TCRdb stores just in-frame clones and leaves some out. The table includes about 100,000 clones, roughly 80% detected once. The sample comprised PBMCs. V usage is TRBV9 and J usage is TRBJ2-1, with TRBD2 matching 8 bases. The sequence was collected from a man aged 40-49 years in good health and CMV-seropositive. Written as DNA, the CDR3 is TGTGCCAGCAGCGTAGTCGGGGGGGCCTCCTACAATGAGCAGTTCTTC. Its translation is CASSVVGGASYNEQFF.